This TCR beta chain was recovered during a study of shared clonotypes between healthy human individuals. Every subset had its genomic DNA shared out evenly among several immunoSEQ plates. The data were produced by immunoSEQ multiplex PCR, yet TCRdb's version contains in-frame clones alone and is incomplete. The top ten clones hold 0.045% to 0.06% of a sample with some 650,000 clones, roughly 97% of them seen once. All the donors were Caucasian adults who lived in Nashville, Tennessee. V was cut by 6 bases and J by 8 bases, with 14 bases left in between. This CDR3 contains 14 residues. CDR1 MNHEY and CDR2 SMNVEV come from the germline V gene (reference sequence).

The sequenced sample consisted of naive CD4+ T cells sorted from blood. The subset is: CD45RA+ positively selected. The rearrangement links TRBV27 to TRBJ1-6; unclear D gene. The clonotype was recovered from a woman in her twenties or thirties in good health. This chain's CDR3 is CASRARTPDSPLHF. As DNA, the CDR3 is TGTGCCAGCAGGGCCCGGACGCCAGATTCACCCCTCCACTTT.